This T cell receptor (beta chain) was sequenced in a study of blood T cell repertoires in COVID-19. The wider study: Spain, Italy and the United States supplied samples that represented acute and convalescent COVID-19.

As originally analysed: By means of reference gene primer amplification, nucleated cell counts were estimated. Libraries were prepared by immunoSEQ multiplex PCR; TCRdb keeps only in-frame clonotypes and omits some of them. V and J calls and clone size are those listed in that table; D and trimming were worked out from the DNA. The sample holds more than 100,000 clones, about 85% seen once. The CDR3 contains 16 residues. The V gene's germline CDR1 is ENHRY and CDR2 SYGVKD. J was trimmed by 3 bases and V by 10 bases; bases with no gene match: 15. This receptor was obtained from a man older than 75 with acute or convalescent COVID-19. The sequenced material came from peripheral blood. V is TRBV10-3 and J is TRBJ2-5, with TRBD2 matching over 9 bases. The CDR3 nucleotides read TGTGCCACCAGGGATGCGGGGGGGCCGGCTGAAGAGACCCAGTACTTC. Its protein product is CATRDAGGPAEETQYF.